These 26 T cell receptor beta chains share one sample of origin, sequenced in a study of cytotoxic CD8 clonotypes in ibrutinib-treated CLL. This table comes from immunoSEQ multiplex PCR, and its TCRdb copy is limited to in-frame clones, with some not included. The sample has about 300,000 clones; about 72% are singletons. Specimen: PBMCs, collected at disease progression, from a patient treated with ibrutinib. Receptor source: a human donor with chronic lymphocytic leukemia.

The chain joins TRBV6-6 to TRBJ2-1; D not certain. Trimming took off 2 bases at V and 7 bases at J, with 9 bases between the two ends. The V gene's germline CDR1 is MNHNY and CDR2 SVGAGI (reference sequence). This CDR3 has 13 residues. The CDR3 protein is CASSYASNNEQFF. The CDR3 bases are TGTGCCAGCAGTTACGCGAGTAATAATGAGCAGTTCTTC.

The chain joins TRBV2 to TRBJ2-1, with TRBD2 matching over 10 bases. Germline CDR1 and CDR2: SNHLY and FYNNEI. The CDR3 spans 13 residues. V was pared by 9 bases and J by 8 bases, with 7 bases of the junction left unmatched. The CDR3 here is CARQRGGHDEQFF. The CDR3 nucleotides are TGTGCCAGACAGCGGGGGGGCCATGATGAGCAGTTCTTC. The variable domain in full, completed from reference TRBV2 and TRBJ2-1, reads EPEVTQTPSHQVTQMGQEVILRCVPISNHLYFYWYRQILGQKVEFLVSFYNNEISEKSEIFDDQFSVERPDGSNFTLKIRSTKLEDSAMYFCARQRGGHDEQFFGPGTRLTVL.

The gene calls are TRBV29-1 and TRBJ2-4; tentative D call: TRBD2 (7 bases). Trimming pared 1 base from V and 12 bases from J, leaving 13 bases between. From germline, CDR1 is SQVTM and CDR2 ANQGSEA. CDR3 length: 12 amino acids. DNA of the CDR3: TGCAGCGTTGAAGTTTCAGGGGAGGGTCAGTACTTC. Translated, it gives CSVEVSGEGQYF.

The chain couples TRBV11-3 to TRBJ2-7; 8 nucleotides align to TRBD1. The germline V gene encodes CDR1 SGHNT and CDR2 YENEEA. This CDR3 is built from 11 residues. J lost 5 bases, V lost 11 bases, and 5 bases had no gene match. CDR3 protein: CASGQGHEQYF. The CDR3 DNA follows: TGTGCCTCCGGACAGGGTCACGAGCAGTACTTC. The entire variable domain, with the rest obtained from reference TRBV11-3 and TRBJ2-7, is as follows: EAGVVQSPRYKIIEKKQPVAFWCNPISGHNTLYWYLQNLGQGPELLIRYENEEAVDDSQLPKDRFSAERLKGVDSTLKIQPAELGDSAVYLCASGQGHEQYFGPGTRLTVT.

The chain uses TRBV4-3 and TRBJ2-1, with 9 bases identical to TRBD2. There are 17 residues in the CDR3. Germline-derived CDR1 and CDR2 are LGHNA and YSLEER. The J segment lost 10 bases and the V segment lost 0 bases, leaving 13 bases of the junction unmatched. In DNA, the CDR3 is TGCGCCAGCAGCCAAGATATGGCCACTAGCGGGTCTGGGGAGCAGTTCTTC. As protein: CASSQDMATSGSGEQFF.

This chain joins TRBV19 and TRBJ2-7, with TRBD2 identical over 12 bases. Germline assignment: CDR1 LNHDA and CDR2 SQIVND (reference sequence). The CDR3 is 15 amino acids. This chain's CDR3 is CASATSGSYVYEQYF. The CDR3, as DNA: TGTGCTAGTGCGACTAGCGGGAGCTACGTCTACGAGCAGTACTTC.

The rearrangement uses TRBV28 and TRBJ2-2, with unresolved D. V lost 7 bases and J lost 4, with 10 bases in between. Germline V gene data show CDR1 as MDHEN and CDR2 as SYDVKM. The CDR3 covers 13 residues. Here the CDR3 reads CASTGLLTGELFF. CDR3 nucleotide sequence: TGTGCCAGCACGGGCCTCCTCACCGGGGAGCTGTTTTTT.

V and J are TRBV20-1 and TRBJ1-4; D is possibly TRBD1 (5 bases). The CDR3 totals 11 residues. V lost 2 bases and J lost 11, with 9 bases in between. Germline CDR1 reads DFQATT; CDR2 reads SNEGSKA (reference sequence). CDR3 bases: TGCAGTGCTAGAAGCTCAGGGAAACTGTTTTTT. This translates into CSARSSGKLFF.

The gene calls are TRBV2 and TRBJ2-2, with 10 positions matching TRBD1. The CDR3 is 14 amino acids. V shed 6 bases, J shed 8 bases, and the junction held 6 bases outside the gene matches. Germline CDR1 and CDR2: SNHLY and FYNNEI. CDR3 in amino acids: CASRKDRGKGELFF. The CDR3 nucleotides read TGTGCCAGCAGGAAGGACAGGGGGAAAGGGGAGCTGTTTTTT. The full variable domain, with the rest looked up from reference TRBV2 and TRBJ2-2, is EPEVTQTPSHQVTQMGQEVILRCVPISNHLYFYWYRQILGQKVEFLVSFYNNEISEKSEIFDDQFSVERPDGSNFTLKIRSTKLEDSAMYFCASRKDRGKGELFFGEGSRLTVL.

The V call is TRBV15, the J call TRBJ2-1; possibly TRBD1 or TRBD2 for D (6 bases each). Trimming left V 6 bases short and J 0 bases short, with 9 bases between. CDR1 LNHNV and CDR2 YYDKDF come from the germline V gene (reference sequence). This CDR3 has 14 residues. The chain's CDR3 is CATSWGASYNEQFF. CDR3 coding DNA: TGTGCCACCAGTTGGGGGGCCTCCTACAATGAGCAGTTCTTC.

The V gene is TRBV27, the J gene TRBJ2-1; tentative D call: TRBD2 (6 bases). The CDR3 has 18 residues. Germline V lookup: CDR1 MNHEY, CDR2 SMNVEV (reference sequence). The V gene lost 4 bases and the J gene lost 4 bases, with 23 bases spanning the gap. CDR3 loop: CASSSQTKRGILYNEQFF. The CDR3 region has the DNA TGTGCCAGCAGTTCCCAGACTAAACGGGGGATTCTTTACAATGAGCAGTTCTTC.

The chain links TRBV9 to TRBJ2-7; 9 nucleotides match TRBD1. Germline V gene data show CDR1 as SGDLS and CDR2 as YYNGEE. This CDR3 has 17 residues. Germline trimming cut 0 bases from V and 4 bases from J; bases unmatched to any gene: 11. The CDR3 sequence is CASSVAATRQGGYEQYF. The CDR3 coding sequence is TGTGCCAGCAGCGTAGCGGCTACTAGACAGGGGGGTTACGAGCAGTACTTC. Using reference TRBV9 and TRBJ2-7 for the parts outside the CDR3, the full variable domain is DSGVTQTPKHLITATGQRVTLRCSPRSGDLSVYWYQQSLDQGLQFLIQYYNGEERAKGNILERFSAQQFPDLHSELNLSSLELGDSALYFCASSVAATRQGGYEQYFGPGTRLTVT.

The chain carries TRBV11-2 and TRBJ1-2, with 7 bases that match TRBD1. The V and J ends lost 5 bases and 4 bases, in that order; junction bases with no gene match: 10. Germline values: CDR1 SGHAT, CDR2 FQNNGV. The CDR3 totals 15 residues. CDR3 sequence (DNA): TGTGCCAGCAGCCCCGGGGGGACAGCACTCTATGGCTACACCTTC. Its translation is CASSPGGTALYGYTF.

This clone has a handful of counts. The chain has TRBV18 and TRBJ1-6; D not certain. The CDR3 totals 15 residues. Trimming removed 2 bases at V and 8 bases at J, with 13 bases between. CDR1 is KGHSH, CDR2 LQKENI, per germline. The CDR3 nucleotides are TGTGCCAGCTCACCATCCCGACTGGTCTATTCACCCCTCCACTTT. Translation: CASSPSRLVYSPLHF. The full variable domain, completed using reference TRBV18 and TRBJ1-6, is NAGVMQNPRHLVRRRGQEARLRCSPMKGHSHVYWYRQLPEEGLKFMVYLQKENIIDESGMPKERFSAEFPKEGPSILRIQQVVRGDSAAYFCASSPSRLVYSPLHFGNGTRLTVT.

The V gene is TRBV18, the J gene TRBJ2-5; TRBD2 might be the D (6 bases). Trimming cost V 6 bases and J 9 bases, with 17 bases left between them. The CDR3 runs to 13 residues. CDR1 is KGHSH and CDR2 is LQKENI in the germline V gene. The CDR3 spells CASSVIADAPQYF. The CDR3 DNA reads TGTGCCAGCTCCGTGATAGCGGACGCTCCCCAGTACTTC.

V gene TRBV6-5 combines with J gene TRBJ1-5; D is unresolved. Germline CDR1 is MNHEY and CDR2 is SVGAGI. The CDR3 has 13 residues. V was cut by 6 bases and J by 6 bases, with 12 bases left in between. Written as DNA, the CDR3 is TGTGCCAGCAGACGGACTTTCAGTCAGCCCCAGCATTTT. Amino acids: CASRRTFSQPQHF.

This chain connects TRBV6-1 to TRBJ1-3; TRBD1 matches 7 bases. The CDR3 is 15 residues long. Germline assignment: CDR1 MNHNS and CDR2 SASEGT. J was trimmed by 0 bases and V by 5 bases; bases with no gene match: 4. CDR3 in DNA: TGTGCCAGCAGTCACACAGGGGACTCTGGAAACACCATATATTTT. This gives the protein CASSHTGDSGNTIYF.

The chain's CDR3 is CASSSPFSGNTIYF. CDR3 bases: TGTGCCAGCAGTTCACCCTTCTCTGGAAACACCATATATTTT. The chain is built from TRBV7-8 and TRBJ1-3; D remains ambiguous. The CDR3 is 14 residues long. V lost 6 bases to trimming and J lost 0 bases, with 9 bases between them. From germline, CDR1 is SGHVS and CDR2 FQNEAQ.

This clone came up once. The chain recombines TRBV11-2 with TRBJ1-6, with 7 positions matching TRBD1. Germline CDR1 SGHAT, CDR2 FQNNGV. Trimming cost V 3 bases and J 6 bases; bases outside gene matches: 5. This CDR3 has 15 residues. In DNA, the CDR3 is TGTGCCAGCAGCTTCGACAGGGTCCCTAATTCACCCCTCCACTTT. Its protein is CASSFDRVPNSPLHF.

The chain joins TRBV4-1 to TRBJ2-7, with a possible D match to TRBD2 (5 bases). The CDR3 loop spans 13 amino acids. The germline V gene has CDR1 MGHRA and CDR2 YSYEKL. The ends were cut back, 1 base at V and 9 bases at J, with 13 bases in the middle. The CDR3 DNA reads TGCGCCAGCAGCCAAGTAGGGCCTCGGGGGCAGTACTTC. Protein product: CASSQVGPRGQYF.

The chain links TRBV27 to TRBJ2-7, with D unclear. Germline assignment: CDR1 MNHEY and CDR2 SMNVEV (reference sequence). The CDR3 runs to 15 residues. V lost 6 bases, J lost 0 bases, and 15 bases lay in between. CDR3 nucleotide sequence: TGTGCCAGCAGCCGCTTCAAATCTGGCTCCTACGAGCAGTACTTC. Translated, it gives CASSRFKSGSYEQYF.

The J gene is TRBJ1-2, the V gene TRBV6-6; weak D call: TRBD1 (5 bases). V dropped 7 bases and J dropped 5 bases, with 14 bases sitting between them. Germline-derived CDR1 and CDR2 are MNHNY and SVGAGI (reference sequence). The CDR3 sequence is 13 residues long. The CDR3 loop is CASTHGGPYGYTF. The CDR3 DNA reads as TGTGCCAGCACCCACGGGGGACCTTATGGCTACACCTTC.

The chain combines TRBV29-1 with TRBJ1-4; TRBD1 aligns across 8 bases. With 4 bases clipped from V and 2 bases from J, the junction kept 3 bases outside the gene matches. The CDR3 loop spans 14 amino acids. From germline, CDR1 is SQVTM and CDR2 ANQGSEA. The CDR3 DNA follows: TGCAGCGTTGCTCCAGGGGGCACTAATGAAAAACTGTTTTTT. Residues: CSVAPGGTNEKLFF.

Only a few counts were recorded for this clone. The CDR3 region is CASSRDRGDYGYTF. The CDR3 DNA follows: TGTGCCAGCAGTAGGGACAGGGGTGACTATGGCTACACCTTC. V is TRBV28 and J is TRBJ1-2; 10 bases line up with TRBD1. Germline loops: CDR1 MDHEN, CDR2 SYDVKM. This CDR3 comprises 14 residues. Trimming took 5 bases from V and 3 from J; bases not matched to a gene: 3.

This chain joins TRBV4-1 and TRBJ1-1; perhaps TRBD1 as D (5 bases). The CDR3 runs 15 residues. V lost 0 bases and J lost 6, with 14 bases in between. Germline V gives CDR1 MGHRA, CDR2 YSYEKL. This CDR3 is CASSQDGGAKPEAFF. In nucleotides, the CDR3 is TGCGCCAGCAGCCAAGACGGCGGGGCCAAGCCTGAAGCTTTCTTT.

The chain recombines TRBV5-1 with TRBJ2-7, with 10 nucleotides matching TRBD2. Germline V CDR1 and CDR2: SGHRS, YFSETQ. J was trimmed by 2 bases and V by 4 bases; bases with no gene match: 3. CDR3 length: 14 amino acids. The CDR3 coding sequence is TGCGCCAGCAGCCCAGGACTAGCGGCCTACGAGCAGTACTTC. This codes for CASSPGLAAYEQYF.